Each of the 13 T cell receptor beta chains below was sequenced from the same sample in a study of cytomegalovirus exposure and HLA in healthy donors. The PCR used 60 Vbeta and 13 Jbeta primers. The method was immunoSEQ multiplex PCR; TCRdb's version includes in-frame clones alone and lacks a portion of them. The sample carries about 250,000 clones, just over 70% recorded once. Sequenced material: PBMCs. These receptor sequences come from a female donor in good health and CMV-seronegative.

This clone appeared a single time. The rearrangement joins TRBV10-1 to TRBJ2-3; maybe TRBD1 (5 bases). The CDR3 length is 15 residues. Germline V gives CDR1 WNHNN, CDR2 SYGVQD (reference sequence). Between the trimmed V and J ends, which lost 4 bases and 2 bases, there was a span of 13 bases. The CDR3: CASSVGADTTDTQYF. In nucleotides, the CDR3 is TGCGCCAGCAGTGTTGGGGCGGATACCACAGATACGCAGTATTTT.

In its sample, this clone was seen a few times. The chain carries TRBV5-4 and TRBJ2-6; 9 bases align to TRBD1. Per the germline V gene, CDR1 is SGHNT and CDR2 is YYREEE (reference sequence). The CDR3 is 19 residues long. V was clipped by 4 bases and J by 0 bases; unmatched bases: 11. The CDR3 protein is CASSRKGTGPSSGANVLTF. The DNA of the CDR3 is TGTGCCAGCAGCCGAAAGGGGACAGGGCCGAGCTCTGGGGCCAACGTCCTGACTTTC. Supplemented by reference TRBV5-4 and TRBJ2-6, the full variable domain reads ETGVTQSPTHLIKTRGQQVTLRCSSQSGHNTVSWYQQALGQGPQFIFQYYREEENGRGNFPPRFSGLQFPNYSSELNVNALELDDSALYLCASSRKGTGPSSGANVLTFGAGSRLTVL.

This clone was seen a single time. The chain couples TRBV11-2 to TRBJ1-2; D is possibly TRBD1 (6 bases). CDR1 is SGHAT, CDR2 FQNNGV, per germline. The CDR3 loop spans 12 amino acids. V lost 5 bases and J lost 8, with 12 bases in between. CDR3 residues: CASSPDRNGYTF. CDR3 DNA: TGTGCCAGCAGCCCTGACAGGAACGGCTACACCTTC.

This chain joins TRBV28 and TRBJ2-7; TRBD2 is a possible D gene (6 bases). Trimming stripped 3 bases from V and 3 bases from J, with 9 bases between. Germline V CDR1 and CDR2: MDHEN, SYDVKM. The CDR3 is 13 residues long. The CDR3 reads CASSFGGIYEQYF. The DNA for the CDR3 is TGTGCCAGCAGTTTTGGAGGGATCTACGAGCAGTACTTC. The full variable domain, its missing parts supplied by reference TRBV28 and TRBJ2-7, is DVKVTQSSRYLVKRTGEKVFLECVQDMDHENMFWYRQDPGLGLRLIYFSYDVKMKEKGDIPEGYSVSREKKERFSLILESASTNQTSMYLCASSFGGIYEQYFGPGTRLTVT.

The V call is TRBV13, the J call TRBJ2-1, with 12 bases identical to TRBD2. The V gene end was trimmed by 4 bases and the J gene end by 8 bases; junction bases not matched to a gene: 6. Germline CDR1 and CDR2: PRHDT and FYEKMQ (reference sequence). This CDR3 spans 15 amino acids. Here the CDR3 reads CASSSSSGRVYEQFF. CDR3 DNA sequence: TGTGCCAGCAGCTCCTCTAGCGGGAGGGTATATGAGCAGTTCTTC.

The rearrangement joins TRBV5-6 to TRBJ1-3; D is perhaps TRBD1 (5 bases). CDR1 and CDR2 from the germline V gene are SGHDT and YYEEEE. There are 16 residues in the CDR3. Trimming took 3 bases from V and 0 from J, leaving 13 bases between them. The CDR3, as DNA: TGTGCCAGCAGCTCCCTAGACAGAAACTCTGGAAACACCATATATTTT. Translation: CASSSLDRNSGNTIYF.

The J gene is TRBJ2-3, the V gene TRBV7-9, with D unclear. Germline V CDR1 and CDR2: SEHNR, FQNEAQ (reference sequence). The CDR3 covers 14 residues. Trimming took 3 bases from V and 1 from J, leaving 8 bases between them. As DNA, the CDR3 is TGTGCCAGCAGCTTCTACCTCCGCACAGATACGCAGTATTTT. Protein product: CASSFYLRTDTQYF. Together with reference TRBV7-9 and TRBJ2-3, the CDR3 gives the full variable domain: DTGVSQNPRHKITKRGQNVTFRCDPISEHNRLYWYRQTLGQGPEFLTYFQNEAQLEKSRLLSDRFSAERPKGSFSTLEIQRTEQGDSAMYLCASSFYLRTDTQYFGPGTRLTVL.

The chain uses TRBV2 and TRBJ1-5; D unresolved. CDR1 is SNHLY and CDR2 is FYNNEI in the germline V gene. V lost 6 bases, J lost 5 bases, and 8 bases lay in between. This CDR3 has 12 amino acids. CDR3 sequence (DNA): TGTGCCAGCAGCCTTCGGGATCAGCCCCAGCATTTT. Its protein is CASSLRDQPQHF.

V and J are TRBV7-9 and TRBJ2-7; possibly TRBD2 for D (5 bases). The CDR3 consists of 17 residues. Trimming cost V 3 bases and J 3 bases, with 21 bases left between them. The germline gives CDR1 SEHNR, CDR2 FQNEAQ (reference sequence). CDR3 in amino acids: CASSLARDGELNYEQYF. The DNA for the CDR3 is TGTGCCAGCAGCTTGGCCCGGGATGGGGAATTAAACTACGAGCAGTACTTC. The variable domain in full, completed from reference TRBV7-9 and TRBJ2-7, reads DTGVSQNPRHKITKRGQNVTFRCDPISEHNRLYWYRQTLGQGPEFLTYFQNEAQLEKSRLLSDRFSAERPKGSFSTLEIQRTEQGDSAMYLCASSLARDGELNYEQYFGPGTRLTVT.

J is TRBJ2-7 and V is TRBV6-1, with TRBD2 identical over 13 bases. From germline, CDR1 is MNHNS and CDR2 SASEGT. This CDR3 is 15 amino acids long. V gave up 3 bases and J gave up 5 bases; unmatched junction bases: 4. The CDR3, as DNA: TGTGCCAGCAGTGATTTTGGACTAGCGGGGGACGAGCAGTACTTC. Translated, it gives CASSDFGLAGDEQYF.

This clone was counted between two and nine times. The V gene is TRBV7-9, the J gene TRBJ1-1; D is ambiguous. V was cut by 6 bases and J by 6 bases, with 11 bases left in between. CDR3 size: 12 residues. The germline gives CDR1 SEHNR, CDR2 FQNEAQ (reference sequence). The CDR3 spells CASSPSGSEAFF. For the CDR3, the DNA is TGTGCCAGCAGTCCTAGTGGATCTGAAGCTTTCTTT. Looking up the rest from reference TRBV7-9 and TRBJ1-1 gives the full variable domain: DTGVSQNPRHKITKRGQNVTFRCDPISEHNRLYWYRQTLGQGPEFLTYFQNEAQLEKSRLLSDRFSAERPKGSFSTLEIQRTEQGDSAMYLCASSPSGSEAFFGQGTRLTVV.

This clone turned up a few times. A junction end diverges from the germline sequence, so it may reflect a read error. The chain couples TRBV7-7 to TRBJ1-1; D is undetermined. Germline V CDR1 and CDR2: SSHAT, FNYEAQ (reference sequence). The CDR3 is 13 residues long. The CDR3 DNA reads TGTGCTAGCAGCTTGTCCAGTCAGACTGAAGCTTTCTTT. Amino acids: CASSLSSQTEAFF.

This sequence joins TRBV30 and TRBJ2-1; a possible D gene is TRBD2 (5 bases). CDR3 length equals 16 residues. Germline V gives CDR1 GTSNPN, CDR2 SVGIG (reference sequence). V was cut by 4 bases and J by 11 bases, with 27 bases left in between. The CDR3 is CAWIRISGILNPQQFF. The CDR3 DNA sequence: TGTGCCTGGATCCGAATATCCGGGATTCTCAACCCACAGCAGTTCTTC.